One TCR beta chain is described in this entry. CD8 cells regarded as naive lacked CD45RO, were positively chosen for CCR7, and omitted terminally differentiated effector memory CD45RA+ cells. The data were obtained in a study of shared clonotypes between healthy human individuals. Method: immunoSEQ multiplex PCR; TCRdb's copy keeps in-frame clones and lacks some. The profile shows around 2,000,000 clones, around 93% of them singletons. This TCR was sampled from a man aged 18 to 29 in good health. Some clones in this sample may be carry-over from other donors' samples. Sequencing input: naive CD8+ T cells from PBMCs.

The CDR3 here is CASSTGTTTDTQYF. CDR3 DNA: TGTGCCAGCAGCACCGGGACTACAACAGATACGCAGTATTTT. This rearrangement joins TRBV9 to TRBJ2-3; the match to TRBD2 covers 7 bases. The CDR3 has 14 residues. Germline CDR1 is SGDLS and CDR2 is YYNGEE. The trim removed 4 bases at V and 3 bases at J, leaving 5 bases unmatched.